A selection of T cell receptor beta chains follows, all from one sample in a study of regulatory T cells in long-lasting Graves disease. TCRdb re-called the multiplex PCR reads through MiXCR, storing one row per CDR3 protein. The top ten hold approximately 25% of the sample, which has about 420,000 distinct CDR3 sequences, about 20% seen once. The sequenced sample was peripheral blood mononuclear cells (PBMCs), obtained when the disease was refractory, from a patient treated with antithyroid drugs. These receptors all stem from a female donor with Graves disease. Both conserved end residues are part of each CDR3. D genes are given only for firm matches. The size field is filled for only some rows; it gives once, few, many or a size class.

V gene,clone size,D gene,J gene,CDR3 DNA,CDR3 protein
TRBV6-5,many,NA,TRBJ2-5,TGTGCCAGCAGTTATCAGCGTAGGGAGACCCAGTACTTC,CASSYQRRETQYF
TRBV29-1,many,NA,TRBJ2-5,TGCAGCGTTGAAATGGCAGTCCAAGAGACCCAGTACTTC,CSVEMAVQETQYF
TRBV7-2,few,NA,TRBJ2-7,TGTGCCAGCAGCTTAGACATCGCGGTAGTCAAATACGAGCAGTACTTC,CASSLDIAVVKYEQYF
TRBV28,many,NA,TRBJ1-2,TGTGCCAGCAGTTCACATGGATCCTATGGCTACACCTTC,CASSSHGSYGYTF
TRBV30,NA,NA,TRBJ1-2,TGTGCCTGGAGTACCGGACTAAACTATGGCTACACCTTC,CAWSTGLNYGYTF
TRBV29-1,NA,NA,TRBJ1-1,TGCAGCGTTGAGAGGGGCGGGGGGTCGTCTTTCTTT,CSVERGGGSSFF
TRBV28,many,TRBD2,TRBJ2-7,TGTGCCAGCAGTCCCTACCGGCGACTAGCGGGACTCGAGCAGTACTTC,CASSPYRRLAGLEQYF
TRBV28,many,NA,TRBJ1-2,TGTGCCAGCAGTTTTCTTAGCGGCAGTCGGGCGGACTATGGCTACACCTTC,CASSFLSGSRADYGYTF
TRBV7-2,NA,NA,TRBJ2-5,TGTGCCAGCAGTACTAGCCAACAAGAGACCCAGTACTTC,CASSTSQQETQYF
TRBV7-8,many,NA,TRBJ1-5,TGTGCCAGCAGCTTAGTTTCAGGGTTTGGCAATCAGCCCCAGCATTTT,CASSLVSGFGNQPQHF
TRBV29-1,NA,TRBD1,TRBJ2-7,TGCAGCGGGGGACAGGGTGTCTACGAGCAGTACTTC,CSGGQGVYEQYF
TRBV5-1,NA,NA,TRBJ2-5,TGCGCCAGCAGCTTGTACTCCCGGGAAGAGACCCAGTACTTC,CASSLYSREETQYF
TRBV7-2,few,NA,TRBJ2-7,TGTGCCAGCAGCTTAGAGCCAGAGGCCTACGAGCAGTACTTC,CASSLEPEAYEQYF
TRBV18,few,NA,TRBJ1-5,TGTGCCAGCTCACGGGGCAGGGTTGGCCAGCCCCAGCATTTT,CASSRGRVGQPQHF
TRBV4-2,NA,NA,TRBJ2-7,TGTGCCAGCACCACCAGCTACTCACTACGAGTGCAGTACTTC,CASTTSYSLRVQYF
TRBV19,NA,NA,TRBJ2-7,TGTGCCAGTAGTATAACAGGGACGTTGGCCTACGAGCAGTACTTC,CASSITGTLAYEQYF
TRBV30,few,NA,TRBJ2-5,TGTGCCTGGAGTGTAAATGGCCAGGGCGTTCAAGAGACCCAGTACTTC,CAWSVNGQGVQETQYF
TRBV7-2,NA,TRBD1,TRBJ1-2,TGTGCCAGCAGCCGAGGTAATTTGGGACAGGAGTATGGCTACACCTTC,CASSRGNLGQEYGYTF
TRBV2,many,NA,TRBJ1-2,TGTGCCAGCAGTGAAGGGGGATTCTTGGACTATGGCTACACCTTC,CASSEGGFLDYGYTF
TRBV2,many,NA,TRBJ2-5,TGTGCCAGCAGTGACCGGACTTATCCCTCAGAGACCCAGTACTTC,CASSDRTYPSETQYF
TRBV27,many,TRBD2,TRBJ2-5,TGTGCCAGCAGGGTGTGGGGACTAGCGGGAGAGGGACAAGAGACCCAGTACTTC,CASRVWGLAGEGQETQYF
TRBV6-1,NA,NA,TRBJ2-7,TGTGCCAGCAGTGCAACAGGGACGGGCCCCTACGAGCAGTACTTC,CASSATGTGPYEQYF
TRBV2,many,NA,TRBJ2-5,TGTGCCAGCAGGAAGCTAGCGCAAGAGACCCAGTACTTC,CASRKLAQETQYF
TRBV29-1,NA,NA,TRBJ1-1,TGCAGCGTTGAAGATGCGTGGTCGGCGAACACTGAAGCTTTCTTT,CSVEDAWSANTEAFF
TRBV7-2,many,NA,TRBJ2-1,TGTGCCAGCAACGCTAGGGGCTCCTACAATGAGCAGTTCTTC,CASNARGSYNEQFF
TRBV10-3,NA,TRBD2,TRBJ2-2,TGTGCCATCAGTGAGTCGCGGGAGTCCGGGGAGCTGTTTTTT,CAISESRESGELFF
TRBV5-1,many,TRBD2,TRBJ2-7,TGCGCCAGCAGCGTGGGACTAGCGGGAGGGCCGGATTCCGAGCAGTACTTC,CASSVGLAGGPDSEQYF
TRBV28,NA,NA,TRBJ1-3,TGTGCCAGCCTACGGGACATGTATACTCTTGGGGCTGGAAACACCATATATTTT,CASLRDMYTLGAGNTIYF
TRBV28,many,TRBD2,TRBJ2-5,TGTGCCAGCAGTTTATCGGGGGGAAATCACCCCTTTAGCGGGAGAGAGACCCAGTACTTC,CASSLSGGNHPFSGRETQYF
TRBV19,once,NA,TRBJ1-5,TGTGCCAGTAGTATAGGGGCCCAAGTTAATCAGCCCCAGCATTTT,CASSIGAQVNQPQHF
TRBV29-1,few,NA,TRBJ1-1,TGCAGCGTTGCTACAGTTCTGGGTTGGGACACTGAAGCTTTCTTT,CSVATVLGWDTEAFF
TRBV2,many,TRBD1,TRBJ2-7,TGTGCCAGCAGTGAGATTAGCTTCTGGGACAGGGCTCGCGAGCAGTACTTC,CASSEISFWDRAREQYF
TRBV6-2/TRBV6-3,few,TRBD1,TRBJ1-1,TGTGCCAGCAGTTACATGGGACAGGGACCTCCGTACACTGAAGCTTTCTTT,CASSYMGQGPPYTEAFF
TRBV20-1,once,TRBD1,TRBJ1-6,TGCAGCGCCGCCCCCACCCAGGGGGGTAATTCACCCCTCCACTTT,CSAAPTQGGNSPLHF
TRBV7-8,many,NA,TRBJ1-1,TGTGCCAGCAGCTTAGCTAAGGGGGCTGAAGCTTTCTTT,CASSLAKGAEAFF
TRBV11-2,NA,NA,TRBJ2-7,TGTGCCAGCACCCAGGAGGCGCTCTGGGACGAGCAGTACTTC,CASTQEALWDEQYF
TRBV12-3/TRBV12-4,NA,NA,TRBJ2-7,TGTGCCAGCAGTTTCGTGGGAGTCTACGAGCAGTACTTC,CASSFVGVYEQYF
TRBV27,few,NA,TRBJ1-1,TGTGCCAGCGGATTCCGGGGGCCCACTGAAGCTTTCTTT,CASGFRGPTEAFF
TRBV28,many,TRBD1,TRBJ1-4,TGTGCCAGCAGTCCCCAGGGGGCCCAGAATGAAAAACTGTTTTTT,CASSPQGAQNEKLFF
TRBV7-2,NA,NA,TRBJ2-1,TGTGCCAGCAGCTCTTCGCCTCCCGTGATTATGGGAAATGAGCAGTTCTTC,CASSSSPPVIMGNEQFF
TRBV7-8,many,NA,TRBJ2-7,TGTGCCAGCAGTTTCCGCCGGGACGCTGCCTACGAGCAGTACTTC,CASSFRRDAAYEQYF
TRBV19,few,TRBD1,TRBJ1-2,TGTGCCAGTAGTGCGTTACAGGGGGCGCATGGCTACACCTTC,CASSALQGAHGYTF
TRBV27,many,NA,TRBJ1-1,TGTGCCAGCAAGGCAGATTCAGGCACTGAAGCTTTCTTT,CASKADSGTEAFF
TRBV19,NA,TRBD1,TRBJ2-7,TGTGCCAGTAGTATCCGGGACAGGGGATACTACGAGCAGTACTTC,CASSIRDRGYYEQYF
TRBV11-2,few,TRBD1,TRBJ1-4,TGTGCCAGCAGACGAGGACAGGGCCGGGTTACAACTAATGAAAAACTGTTTTTT,CASRRGQGRVTTNEKLFF
TRBV19,few,TRBD2,TRBJ2-3,TGTGCCAGTAGTCGGACTAGCGGGGGAACTAGCACAGATACGCAGTATTTT,CASSRTSGGTSTDTQYF
TRBV6-1,few,NA,TRBJ2-2,TGTGCCAGCAGCACGCGGCGGGTAGGCTTGCTGTTTTTT,CASSTRRVGLLFF
TRBV25-1,NA,TRBD1,TRBJ2-2,TGTGCCAGCAGTGAGAGCGAGACAGGGGGCACCGGGGAGCTGTTTTTT,CASSESETGGTGELFF
TRBV20-1,NA,NA,TRBJ1-2,TGCAGTGCTAGAGAGGGGGACCGATACTATGGCTACACCTTC,CSAREGDRYYGYTF
TRBV3-1,NA,NA,TRBJ2-3,TGTGCCAGCAGCCGTAGCGGCGTCCCCGATACGCAGTATTTT,CASSRSGVPDTQYF
TRBV2,many,NA,TRBJ1-5,TGTGCCAGCAGTGAAGCCAGGGGTAGCAATCAGCCCCAGCATTTT,CASSEARGSNQPQHF
TRBV27,many,NA,TRBJ2-7,TGTGCCAGCAGTTCCAAGAGGCTTCACTACGAGCAGTACTTC,CASSSKRLHYEQYF
TRBV2,many,NA,TRBJ1-4,TGTGCCAGCAGTGAAACCCCGCCGGTGGACGGTGAAAAACTGTTTTTT,CASSETPPVDGEKLFF
TRBV27,NA,NA,TRBJ2-5,TGTGCCAGCAGTTACCGCGGGTTCGACGGGGTTTGGGAGACCCAGTACTTC,CASSYRGFDGVWETQYF
TRBV20-1,NA,TRBD1,TRBJ2-7,TGCAGTGCTAAGGCAGGGGGCAGGGACGAGCAGTACTTC,CSAKAGGRDEQYF
TRBV12-3/TRBV12-4,many,NA,TRBJ1-2,TGTGCCAGCAGCGATACAAGCAGGGGTGCCTATGGCTACACCTTC,CASSDTSRGAYGYTF
TRBV9,few,NA,TRBJ1-5,TGTGCCAGCAGCGTAGGATACAGGGAACAGCCCCAGCATTTT,CASSVGYREQPQHF